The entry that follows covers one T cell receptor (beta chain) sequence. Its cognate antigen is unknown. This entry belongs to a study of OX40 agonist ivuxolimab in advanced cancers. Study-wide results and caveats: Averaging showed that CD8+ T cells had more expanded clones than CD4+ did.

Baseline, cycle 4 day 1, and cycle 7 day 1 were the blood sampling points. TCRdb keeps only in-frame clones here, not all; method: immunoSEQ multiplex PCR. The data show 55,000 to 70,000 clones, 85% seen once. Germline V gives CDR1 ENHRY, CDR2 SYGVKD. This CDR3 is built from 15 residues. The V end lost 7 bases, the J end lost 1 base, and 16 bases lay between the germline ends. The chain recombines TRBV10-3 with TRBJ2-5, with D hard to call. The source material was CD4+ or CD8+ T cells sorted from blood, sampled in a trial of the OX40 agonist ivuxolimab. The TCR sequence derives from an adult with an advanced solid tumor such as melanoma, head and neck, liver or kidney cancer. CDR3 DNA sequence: TGTGCCATCAAGCTCCGGGCGGTCCCCCAAGAGACCCAGTACTTC. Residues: CAIKLRAVPQETQYF.